One sample yielded the 25 T cell receptor beta chains listed below, sequenced in a study of blood T cell repertoires in COVID-19. Generated by immunoSEQ multiplex PCR, the TCRdb table keeps only in-frame clones and is missing some. The table lists hundreds of thousands of clones, 80% to 90% of them singletons, with around 1.4% in the top ten. Sequencing was performed on peripheral blood. Every receptor here comes from a woman younger than 45 with active or convalescent COVID-19.

This clone was counted once. V usage is TRBV19 and J usage is TRBJ2-5; D perhaps matches TRBD2 (5 bases). CDR3 size: 14 residues. Trimming cost V 6 bases and J 5 bases, with 16 bases left between them. CDR1 and CDR2 from the germline V gene are LNHDA and SQIVND (reference sequence). CDR3 loop: CASRPGAGGETQYF. The CDR3, as DNA: TGTGCCAGTAGGCCCGGCGCAGGCGGGGAGACCCAGTACTTC.

This clone was seen only once. V is TRBV12-3 or TRBV12-4 and J is TRBJ2-7; 8 bases map to TRBD2. V lost 2 bases and J lost 6; bases outside the gene matches: 3. This CDR3 has 13 residues. The CDR3 region has the DNA TGTGCCAGCAGTTTAAGCGGGGGCGGCGAGCAGTACTTC. Residues: CASSLSGGGEQYF.

This chain links TRBV3-1 (or the pseudogene TRBV3-2) with TRBJ2-5; 7 nucleotides line up with TRBD1. Germline V lookup: CDR1 LGHDT, CDR2 YNNKEL (reference sequence). This CDR3 is built from 13 residues. J was trimmed by 6 bases and V by 1 base; bases with no gene match: 2. CDR3 DNA: TGTGCCAGCAGCCAAGGACAGGGCCAGACCCAGTACTTC. Translated, it gives CASSQGQGQTQYF.

The chain combines TRBV19 with TRBJ1-2; 9 bases line up with TRBD1. J gave up 0 bases and V 4 bases, and 6 bases lay outside the gene matches. Germline CDR1 reads LNHDA; CDR2 reads SQIVND (reference sequence). The CDR3 sequence is 16 residues long. The DNA of the CDR3 is TGTGCCAGTAGTAATCGAACAGGGGGCTCTAACTATGGCTACACCTTC. Protein sequence: CASSNRTGGSNYGYTF.

The chain has TRBV7-9 and TRBJ1-5; D unresolved. CDR3 length: 15 amino acids. V lost 5 bases and J lost 2, with 13 bases in between. The germline CDR1 and CDR2 sequences are SEHNR and FQNEAQ (reference sequence). Here the CDR3 DNA reads TGTGCCAGCAGCCCTGGATCGGAGGGCAATCAGCCCCAGCATTTT. It encodes CASSPGSEGNQPQHF.

This rearrangement joins TRBV5-1 to TRBJ2-7; possible D gene TRBD1, 5 bases. Germline V lookup: CDR1 SGHRS, CDR2 YFSETQ. V gave up 4 bases and J gave up 4 bases, with 15 bases separating them. There are 14 residues in the CDR3. The CDR3 loop is CASSPGHGAYEQYF. CDR3 bases: TGCGCCAGCAGCCCAGGACACGGTGCGTACGAGCAGTACTTC.

This rearrangement joins TRBV11-2 to TRBJ2-1, with 8 bases matching TRBD2. V gave up 5 bases and J gave up 7 bases; unmatched junction bases: 7. Germline V gives CDR1 SGHAT, CDR2 FQNNGV. The CDR3 totals 14 residues. This CDR3 is CASSPRASGNEQFF. DNA of the CDR3: TGTGCCAGCAGCCCAAGGGCTAGCGGGAATGAGCAGTTCTTC.

The chain carries TRBV5-1 and TRBJ2-2; D may be TRBD1 (6 bases). Germline lookup yields CDR1 SGHRS and CDR2 YFSETQ. V lost 9 bases and J 0 bases, leaving 15 bases between the germline ends. The CDR3 is made up of 15 amino acids. The CDR3 DNA reads TGCGCCACCCGACCCGGGACAACGAACACCGGGGAGCTGTTTTTT. This sequence encodes CATRPGTTNTGELFF.

The genes are TRBV29-1 and TRBJ1-1, with D uncertain. The CDR3 spans 11 residues. V dropped 4 bases and J dropped 6 bases, with 9 bases sitting between them. CDR1 is SQVTM and CDR2 is ANQGSEA in the germline V gene. CDR3 amino acids: CSVGKTAEAFF. CDR3 DNA sequence: TGCAGCGTTGGAAAAACTGCTGAAGCTTTCTTT. The entire variable domain, with the rest obtained from reference TRBV29-1 and TRBJ1-1, is as follows: SAVISQKPSRDICQRGTSLTIQCQVDSQVTMMFWYRQQPGQSLTLIATANQGSEATYESGFVIDKFPISRPNLTFSTLTVSNMSPEDSSIYLCSVGKTAEAFFGQGTRLTVV.

The chain uses TRBV7-9 and TRBJ2-2, with 7 bases aligning to TRBD1. In germline, CDR1 is SEHNR, CDR2 FQNEAQ (reference sequence). V trimming: 5 bases; J trimming: 5 bases; junction bases outside the gene matches: 5. CDR3 length: 14 amino acids. Here the CDR3 reads CASSGTALTGELFF. The CDR3 DNA reads as TGTGCCAGCAGCGGGACAGCACTAACCGGGGAGCTGTTTTTT.

The V and J genes are TRBV3-1 (or the pseudogene TRBV3-2) and TRBJ1-2; possibly TRBD1 for D (6 bases). V was shortened by 5 bases and J by 6 bases, with 25 bases between the two germline ends. Per germline, CDR1 LGHDT and CDR2 YNNKEL (reference sequence). The CDR3 length is 17 residues. CDR3: CASSGEGTGFSWNGYTF. Written as DNA, the CDR3 is TGTGCCAGCAGCGGGGAGGGAACAGGGTTCAGTTGGAATGGCTACACCTTC.

The chain couples TRBV5-1 to TRBJ2-3; D might be TRBD1 (6 bases). Germline values: CDR1 SGHRS, CDR2 YFSETQ. Trimming stripped 4 bases from V and 6 bases from J, with 15 bases between. The CDR3 runs to 14 residues. CDR3 in amino acids: CASSATSGVDTQYF. As DNA, the CDR3 is TGCGCCAGCAGCGCCACATCAGGGGTGGATACGCAGTATTTT.

The chain carries TRBV6-1 and TRBJ1-5; D is ambiguous. Germline CDR1 is MNHNS and CDR2 is SASEGT. V was clipped by 0 bases and J by 7 bases, with 13 bases between them. This CDR3 has 15 residues. CDR3: CASSEAHISGQPQHF. The CDR3 bases are TGTGCCAGCAGTGAAGCGCATATTTCCGGGCAGCCCCAGCATTTT.

The chain is built from TRBV5-6 and TRBJ2-3; tentatively, D is TRBD1 (6 bases). The CDR3 is made up of 15 amino acids. Germline V gene data show CDR1 as SGHDT and CDR2 as YYEEEE. Trimming stripped 4 bases from V and 3 bases from J, with 15 bases between. Here the CDR3 DNA reads TGTGCCAGCAGCCCCCGGGACACAGTTACAGATACGCAGTATTTT. Its protein product is CASSPRDTVTDTQYF.

The V call is TRBV10-3, the J call TRBJ1-4, with 7 positions matching TRBD1. In germline, CDR1 is ENHRY, CDR2 SYGVKD. V was pared by 6 bases and J by 8 bases, with 9 bases of the junction left unmatched. The CDR3 spans 14 residues. The CDR3, as DNA: TGTGCCATCAGCCAGACAGGGAGTGACGAAAAACTGTTTTTT. Translating gives CAISQTGSDEKLFF.

This rearrangement joins TRBV6-1 to TRBJ1-4, with 7 bases matching TRBD1. With 3 bases clipped from V and 0 bases from J, the junction kept 1 base outside the gene matches. The germline gives CDR1 MNHNS, CDR2 SASEGT. This CDR3 comprises 15 residues. CDR3 region: CASSDRGATNEKLFF. The CDR3 DNA follows: TGTGCCAGCAGTGACAGGGGGGCAACTAATGAAAAACTGTTTTTT.

This chain joins TRBV2 and TRBJ2-5; weak D call: TRBD2 (5 bases). Germline-derived CDR1 and CDR2 are SNHLY and FYNNEI. The CDR3 contains 13 residues. V was shortened by 4 bases and J by 0 bases, with 6 bases between the two germline ends. CDR3 nucleotide sequence: TGTGCCAGCAGTGCCGGGAACCAAGAGACCCAGTACTTC. It yields the protein CASSAGNQETQYF.

A remark on this clone: Other DNA sequences within the sample encode an identical CDR3. The chain combines TRBV7-9 with TRBJ2-7, with D perhaps TRBD2 (5 bases). The germline V gene encodes CDR1 SEHNR and CDR2 FQNEAQ (reference sequence). The length of the CDR3 is 14 residues. Trimming stripped 0 bases from V and 5 bases from J, with 11 bases between. CDR3 loop: CASSLAGRVDEQYF. CDR3 in DNA: TGTGCCAGCAGCTTAGCGGGGAGAGTCGACGAGCAGTACTTC.

This chain links TRBV5-1 with TRBJ1-4; 7 nucleotides align to TRBD1. The CDR3 has 14 residues. Germline CDR1 and CDR2: SGHRS and YFSETQ. Trimming at V came to 1 base and at J to 7 bases, leaving 4 bases not matched to a gene. CDR3 amino acids: CASSLRQGSEKLFF. CDR3 DNA: TGCGCCAGCAGCTTGAGACAGGGTAGTGAAAAACTGTTTTTT.

This chain joins TRBV7-9 and TRBJ2-5, with 8 nucleotides matching TRBD2. CDR3 length: 15 amino acids. The germline CDR1 and CDR2 sequences are SEHNR and FQNEAQ (reference sequence). Losses at the gene ends were 1 base for V and 4 bases for J; bases not matched to a gene: 5. The CDR3 is CASSLDCLAGETQYF. CDR3 nucleotide sequence: TGTGCCAGCAGCTTAGATTGCCTAGCGGGAGAGACCCAGTACTTC.

This clone was picked up a small number of times. The chain couples TRBV7-9 to TRBJ1-2; perhaps TRBD1 as D (5 bases). The CDR3 runs to 16 residues. Germline CDR1 and CDR2: SEHNR and FQNEAQ (reference sequence). The V end lost 1 base, the J end lost 4 bases, and 16 bases lay between the germline ends. The CDR3 reads CASSLGRGYGGYGYTF. The CDR3 nucleotides are TGTGCCAGCAGCTTAGGGCGGGGGTACGGAGGCTATGGCTACACCTTC.

The V call is TRBV10-1, the J call TRBJ1-1; D remains unclear. Germline assignment: CDR1 WNHNN and CDR2 SYGVQD (reference sequence). Trimming took off 6 bases at V and 0 bases at J, with 8 bases between the two ends. This CDR3 is 13 amino acids long. This chain's CDR3 is CASRENMNTEAFF. The CDR3 DNA reads TGCGCCAGCAGGGAGAACATGAACACTGAAGCTTTCTTT.

A remark on this clone: The junction shows a germline mismatch at one end, possibly a read error. The gene calls are TRBV6-2 or TRBV6-3 and TRBJ1-5; 7 nucleotides line up with TRBD1. Germline CDR1 reads MNHEY; CDR2 reads SVGEGT. This CDR3 spans 18 amino acids. CDR3 loop: CASSHILSGTASSQPQHF. CDR3 coding DNA: TGTGCCAGCAGTCATATCCTCTCCGGGACAGCGAGCAGTCAGCCCCAGCATTTT.

CDR3 DNA: TGTGCCAGCTCACGGGACTTTACTGAAGCTTTCTTT. It codes for CASSRDFTEAFF. The V gene is TRBV18, the J gene TRBJ1-1; D perhaps matches TRBD1 (5 bases). V was shortened by 4 bases and J by 5 bases, with 8 bases between the two germline ends. From germline, CDR1 is KGHSH and CDR2 LQKENI. The CDR3 spans 12 residues.

The rearrangement joins TRBV19 to TRBJ2-7; 7 bases align to TRBD1. The germline V gene encodes CDR1 LNHDA and CDR2 SQIVND (reference sequence). Trimming cost V 5 bases and J 0 bases; bases outside gene matches: 7. The CDR3 is 15 residues long. The CDR3 here is CASSHGQDSSYEQYF. CDR3 nucleotides: TGTGCCAGTAGTCATGGACAGGATAGCTCCTACGAGCAGTACTTC.